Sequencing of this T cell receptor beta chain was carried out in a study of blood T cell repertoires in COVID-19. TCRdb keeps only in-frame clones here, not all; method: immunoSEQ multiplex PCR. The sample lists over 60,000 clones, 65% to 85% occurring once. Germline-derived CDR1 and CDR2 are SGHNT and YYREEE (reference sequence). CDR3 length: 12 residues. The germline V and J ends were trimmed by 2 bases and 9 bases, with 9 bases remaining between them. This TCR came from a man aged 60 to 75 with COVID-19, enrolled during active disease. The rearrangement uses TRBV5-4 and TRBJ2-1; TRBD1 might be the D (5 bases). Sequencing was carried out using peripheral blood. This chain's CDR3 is CASSFIGAEQFF. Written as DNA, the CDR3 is TGTGCCAGCAGCTTTATAGGGGCTGAGCAGTTCTTC.